This T cell receptor beta chain appears in the sequencing data of a study of OX40 agonist ivuxolimab in advanced cancers. General study findings and limits: Certain nonresponders additionally had low normalized T-cell clonal expansion. CD8+ T cells (on average) carried more expanded clones than CD4+ T cells.

Sequencing was performed with immunoSEQ multiplex PCR; in TCRdb, only in-frame clones are kept and a portion is missing. This table holds about 19,000 clones, approximately 83% found once. A note on this clone: The antigen is unknown.

Exclusion applied to patients with autoimmune disease history or systemic immunosuppression. On cycle 4 day 1 and cycle 7 day 1, as well as at baseline, blood was sampled. The clonotype was recovered from an adult with an advanced solid tumor such as melanoma, head and neck, liver or kidney cancer. The sequenced sample was CD4+ or CD8+ T cells sorted from blood, obtained in a trial of the OX40 agonist ivuxolimab.

DNA of the CDR3: TGTGCCAGCAGTTTAGAGGGGAATGAGCAGTTCTTC. Its translation: CASSLEGNEQFF. The gene calls are TRBV28 and TRBJ2-1; D could derive from TRBD1 or TRBD2 (5 bases each). The CDR3 is 12 residues long. Germline CDR1 reads MDHEN; CDR2 reads SYDVKM. Trimming cost V 2 bases and J 7 bases, with 6 bases left between them.